This T cell receptor (beta chain) was found in a study of blood T cells in healthy people across ages. Looking at the study overall: Template switching captured about one barcoded beta molecule per two T cells.

A remark on this clonotype: Its antigen remains unknown.

This CDR3 has 14 amino acids. V gave up 5 bases and J gave up 4 bases, with 14 bases separating them. CDR1 SEHNR and CDR2 FQNEAQ come from the germline V gene (reference sequence). Overall study findings and caveats: The study regarded diversity estimates from one million T cells as underestimates.

Sample-barcoded 5' priming and a J-beta primer mix drove a second PCR of about 6 to 12 cycles. TCRdb re-called the 5' RACE reads with MiXCR, one entry per CDR3 protein. Seen here are approximately 780,000 distinct CDR3 sequences, 20% to 30% observed once, and the top ten hold around 3%. The sample was also reused in another study, on T cells of mothers and their children. That study reports: Each child contributed roughly 3.2 million TCR beta CDR3 reads, while each mother contributed over 9 million. Slightly higher, non-significant overlap characterized related mother-child pairs relative to unrelated pairs.

The sequencing input was blood. The sequence was obtained from a boy between 10 and 17 years old in good health. This chain uses TRBV7-9 with TRBJ2-5; possibly TRBD1 for D (6 bases). The CDR3 loop reads CASSPSGQGETQYF. The CDR3 nucleotides are TGTGCCAGCAGCCCGTCGGGACAAGGAGAGACCCAGTACTTC.